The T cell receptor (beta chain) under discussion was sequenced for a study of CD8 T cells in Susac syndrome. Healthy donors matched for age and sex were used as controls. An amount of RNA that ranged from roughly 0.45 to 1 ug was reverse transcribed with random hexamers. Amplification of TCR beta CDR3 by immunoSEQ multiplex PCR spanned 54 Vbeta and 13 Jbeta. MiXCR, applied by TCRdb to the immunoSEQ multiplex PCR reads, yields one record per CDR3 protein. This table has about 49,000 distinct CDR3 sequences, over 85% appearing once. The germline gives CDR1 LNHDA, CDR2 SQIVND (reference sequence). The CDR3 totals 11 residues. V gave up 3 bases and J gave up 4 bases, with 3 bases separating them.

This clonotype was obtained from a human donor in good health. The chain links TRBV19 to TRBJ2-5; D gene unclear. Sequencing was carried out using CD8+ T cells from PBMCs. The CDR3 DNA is TGTGCCAGTAGTATGAGAGAGACCCAGTACTTC. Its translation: CASSMRETQYF.